This TCR beta chain was captured by sequencing in a study of CD8+CD57+ T cells in acquired aplastic anemia. CDR3 and TCR beta VDJ profiling relied on a genomic DNA template. TCRdb re-called the reads through MiXCR, storing one row per CDR3 protein. The repertoire holds roughly 200,000 distinct CDR3 sequences, around three fifths seen once, with roughly 50% in the top ten. The CDR3 contains 15 residues. Germline V gene lookup returns CDR1 KGHDR and CDR2 SFDVKD. Germline trimming cut 9 bases from V and 5 bases from J; bases unmatched to any gene: 10. Turning to this clonotype: Its antigen is undetermined.

Findings and caveats of the study: Between the patient and control groups, CD8+ Simpson's diversity did not differ significantly.

Patients chosen for sequencing had CD8+CD57+ cells that had expanded, as shown by flow cytometry. The clonotype originates from a human donor with aplastic anemia. The genes are TRBV24-1 and TRBJ2-3, with 10 bases lining up with TRBD2. The material sequenced was sorted CD4+, CD8+, or CD8+CD57+ T cells (not recorded which) from PBMCs. The CDR3 nucleotides are TGTGCCACCTCAAGGGGAGCGGGGGGGCAAGATACGCAGTATTTT. It is translated as CATSRGAGGQDTQYF.